The clone carrying this T cell receptor beta chain is classed as medium-sized. The antigen is undetermined. The data derive from a study of immune heterogeneity within non-small cell lung tumors. Findings and caveats of the study: Local T-cell clonality and local tumor mutational burden correlated moderately but significantly (R about 0.34).

Bulk tumor genomic DNA served as template, at roughly 600 ng per sample. Primary tumors were biopsied several times each, far apart, intraoperatively. Patients underwent curative surgery for untreated, newly diagnosed non-small cell lung cancer. Using 32 V and 13 J primers, multiplex PCR amplified TCR beta CDR3. TCRdb called the multiplex PCR reads again in MiXCR, with one record for every CDR3 protein. Here the sample spans roughly 2,600 distinct CDR3 sequences, around 50% being singletons. Sample: lung tumor tissue. This sequence originates from a man aged 50 or older with non-small cell lung cancer.

The DNA for the CDR3 is TGCGCCAGCAGTGAAGGTCACTCGCAGATCTATGGCTACACCTTC. It encodes CASSEGHSQIYGYTF. The chain links TRBV10-2 to TRBJ1-2; D gene uncertain. The germline V and J ends were trimmed by 3 bases and 4 bases, with 15 bases remaining between them. Germline V gene data show CDR1 as WSHSY and CDR2 as SAAADI. CDR3 length: 15 residues.